This entry lists 9 T cell receptor beta chains sequenced from one sample in a study of regulatory T cells in long-lasting Graves disease. Time point noted: newly diagnosed GD, antithyroid drugs for less than 3 months. Following extraction of RNA from PBMCs, that RNA was used to make the TCR library. Building of the TCR beta libraries involved iRepertoire HTBI primers and Arm-PCR of CDR3 regions. TCRdb redid the calling of the multiplex PCR reads with MiXCR, one entry per CDR3 protein. The sample has 350,000 to 500,000 distinct CDR3 sequences; approximately 15% are singletons. These data were also filed under a second study, of T cells in Graves' hyperthyroidism and ophthalmopathy.

The source material was peripheral blood mononuclear cells (PBMCs), sampled at new diagnosis, from a patient treated with antithyroid drugs. All receptors derive from a woman aged 50 to 60 with Graves disease.

V usage is TRBV29-1 and J usage is TRBJ2-5; D is possibly TRBD1 or TRBD2 (5 bases each). The germline V gene encodes CDR1 SQVTM and CDR2 ANQGSEA. The V and J ends lost 5 bases and 5 bases respectively, with 15 bases between them. CDR3 length: 13 amino acids. The CDR3 region is CSVSARGRETQYF. CDR3 in DNA: TGCAGCGTTTCTGCCCGGGGCCGGGAGACCCAGTACTTC.

This clonotype was picked up many times. This chain links TRBV7-4 with TRBJ2-7; D is perhaps TRBD1 (6 bases). V was shortened by 1 base and J by 1 base, with 14 bases between the two germline ends. This CDR3 has 16 amino acids. Germline values: CDR1 SGHVT, CDR2 SQSDAQ. For the CDR3, the DNA is TGTGCCAGCAGCTTAGGGGGATGGACAGATTCCTACGAGCAGTACTTC. It codes for CASSLGGWTDSYEQYF.

Points on this clonotype: The junction does not match germline at one end; this may be a read error. This chain joins TRBV5-1 and TRBJ2-5; 13 bases line up with TRBD2. Germline V gene sequence: CDR1 SGHRS, CDR2 YFSETQ. The CDR3 consists of 16 residues. The CDR3 nucleotides are TGTGCCAGCAGCCCGGAACGACTAGCGGGAGGAGAGACCCAGTACTTC. Encoded protein: CASSPERLAGGETQYF.

This clonotype was observed a handful of times. The V and J genes are TRBV10-3 and TRBJ2-3, with unresolved D. CDR1 is ENHRY and CDR2 is SYGVKD in the germline V gene. This CDR3 is built from 12 residues. V shed 6 bases and J shed 3 bases, with 7 bases lying between them. CDR3 DNA sequence: TGTGCCATCAGGGCCGGGACAGATACGCAGTATTTT. As protein: CAIRAGTDTQYF.

The chain combines TRBV5-6 with TRBJ1-1; D perhaps matches TRBD1 (6 bases). V was pared by 4 bases and J by 6 bases, with 16 bases between. From germline, CDR1 is SGHDT and CDR2 YYEEEE. The CDR3 sequence is 14 residues long. CDR3 loop: CASSPGEGGPEAFF. The CDR3 DNA reads as TGTGCCAGCAGCCCCGGGGAGGGGGGCCCTGAAGCTTTCTTT.

Only a few counts were recorded for this clonotype. Compared with germline, one end of the junction differs, possibly owing to a read error. The chain employs TRBV5-1 and TRBJ1-2; the D is unclear. Germline-derived CDR1 and CDR2 are SGHRS and YFSETQ. This CDR3 contains 14 residues. The CDR3 is CASSLGGPDILWDF. The CDR3 DNA reads as TGCGCCAGCAGCTTGGGCGGACCCGATATTCTATGGGACTTC.

This clonotype was seen repeatedly, ten times or more. The rearrangement uses TRBV7-8 and TRBJ1-5; 7 nucleotides line up with TRBD1. Trimming cost V 7 bases and J 2 bases; bases outside gene matches: 2. The length of the CDR3 is 13 residues. Per the germline V gene, CDR1 is SGHVS and CDR2 is FQNEAQ. The CDR3 DNA reads as TGTGCCAGCAAGGGGACAGGCAATCAGCCCCAGCATTTT. It specifies CASKGTGNQPQHF.

Comments on this clonotype: Just one base apart from a much larger clone, this may be a read error. The chain uses TRBV2 and TRBJ2-7, with 9 positions matching TRBD1. This CDR3 has 15 amino acids. Germline values: CDR1 SNHLY, CDR2 FYNNEI. The CDR3 is CAGSELLGTGIWQYF. The CDR3 DNA reads as TGTGCCGGCAGTGAATTGTTGGGGACAGGGATCTGGCAGTACTTC.

This clonotype was detected a few times. The chain is built from TRBV9 and TRBJ2-3, with D possibly matching TRBD1 (6 bases). Germline V gene data show CDR1 as SGDLS and CDR2 as YYNGEE. CDR3 length: 16 amino acids. V shed 4 bases and J shed 1 base, with 16 bases lying between them. The chain's CDR3 is CASSTVVGGGTDTQYF. The DNA for the CDR3 is TGTGCCAGCAGCACCGTGGTAGGGGGAGGCACAGATACGCAGTATTTT.